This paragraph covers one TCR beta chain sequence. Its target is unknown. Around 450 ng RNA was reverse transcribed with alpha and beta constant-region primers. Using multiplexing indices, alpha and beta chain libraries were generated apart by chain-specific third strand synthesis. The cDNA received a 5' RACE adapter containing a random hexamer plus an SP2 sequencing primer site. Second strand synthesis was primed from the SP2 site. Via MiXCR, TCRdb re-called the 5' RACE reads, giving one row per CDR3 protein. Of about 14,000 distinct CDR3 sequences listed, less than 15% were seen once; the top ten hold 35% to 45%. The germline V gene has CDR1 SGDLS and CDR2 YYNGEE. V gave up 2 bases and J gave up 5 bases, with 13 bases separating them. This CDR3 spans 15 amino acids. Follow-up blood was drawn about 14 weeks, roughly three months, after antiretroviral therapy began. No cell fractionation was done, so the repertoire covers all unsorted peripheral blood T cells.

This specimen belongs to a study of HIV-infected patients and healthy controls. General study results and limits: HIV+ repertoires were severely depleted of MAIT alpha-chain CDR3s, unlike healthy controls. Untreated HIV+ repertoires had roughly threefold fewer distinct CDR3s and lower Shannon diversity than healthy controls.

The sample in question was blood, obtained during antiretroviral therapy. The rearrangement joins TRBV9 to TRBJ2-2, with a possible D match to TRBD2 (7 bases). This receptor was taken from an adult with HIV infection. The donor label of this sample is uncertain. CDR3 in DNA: TGTGCCAGCAGCGTGGGGGGGGCGGTTACCGGGGAGCTGTTTTTT. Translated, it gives CASSVGGAVTGELFF.